The subject of this entry is one T cell receptor beta chain. Its antigen is currently unknown. The data stem from a study of metastatic and nonmetastatic thyroid tumors. Study as a whole: A comparison of repertoires was made across blood and tumor or nodule tissue from malignant and benign thyroid patients. Notes on the study in general: Benign nodules reportedly had significantly lower TCR beta diversity than malignant thyroid tumors in blood and tumor.

The V gene end was trimmed by 5 bases and the J gene end by 6 bases; junction bases not matched to a gene: 18. Germline lookup yields CDR1 MNHEY and CDR2 SVGEGT. CDR3 size: 18 residues. Before thyroid surgery, none of the patients had received any treatment. Authors' methods: Researchers built a distant-metastasis classifier for papillary thyroid cancer that drew on CDR3 differences across clinicopathological groups. With MiXCR, TCRdb called clones anew from the PCR reads. The V and J calls were not made by the authors but by TCRdb's processing. The sample has around 30,000 clones, 17% seen once. Sequenced input: blood. The receptor's source is a female donor with papillary thyroid cancer or a benign thyroid nodule (not recorded which). Some clones in this sample may be carry-over from other donors' samples. This rearrangement joins TRBV6-2 or TRBV6-3 to TRBJ2-3; 9 bases map to TRBD1. CDR3 sequence reads: CASSSGPGQGTIVDTQYF. The CDR3 region has the DNA TGTGCCAGCAGTAGTGGACCGGGACAGGGAACAATTGTGGATACGCAGTATTTT.